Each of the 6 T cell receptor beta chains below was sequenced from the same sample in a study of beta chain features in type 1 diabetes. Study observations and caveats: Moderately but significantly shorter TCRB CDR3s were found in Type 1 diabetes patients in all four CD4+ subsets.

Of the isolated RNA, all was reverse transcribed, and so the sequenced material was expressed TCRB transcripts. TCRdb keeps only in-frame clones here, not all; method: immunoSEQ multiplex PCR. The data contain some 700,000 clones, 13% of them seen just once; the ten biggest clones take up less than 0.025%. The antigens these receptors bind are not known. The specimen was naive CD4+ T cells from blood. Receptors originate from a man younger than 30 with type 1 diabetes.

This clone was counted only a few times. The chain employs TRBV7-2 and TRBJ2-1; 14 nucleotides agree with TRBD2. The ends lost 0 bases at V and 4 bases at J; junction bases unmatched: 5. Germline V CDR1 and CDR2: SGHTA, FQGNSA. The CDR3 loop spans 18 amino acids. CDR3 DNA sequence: TGTGCCAGCAGCTTAGCGGGACTAGCGGGGGACAGTTACAATGAGCAGTTCTTC. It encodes CASSLAGLAGDSYNEQFF. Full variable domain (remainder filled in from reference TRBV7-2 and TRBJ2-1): GAGVSQSPSNKVTEKGKDVELRCDPISGHTALYWYRQSLGQGLEFLIYFQGNSAPDKSGLPSDRFSAERTGGSVSTLTIQRTQQEDSAVYLCASSLAGLAGDSYNEQFFGPGTRLTVL.

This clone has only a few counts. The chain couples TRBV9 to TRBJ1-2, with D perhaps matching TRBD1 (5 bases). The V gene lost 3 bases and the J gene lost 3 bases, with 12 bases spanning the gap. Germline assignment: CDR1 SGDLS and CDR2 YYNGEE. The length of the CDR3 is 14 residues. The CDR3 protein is CASSAQGGDYGYTF. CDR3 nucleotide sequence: TGTGCCAGCAGCGCCCAGGGAGGGGACTATGGCTACACCTTC.

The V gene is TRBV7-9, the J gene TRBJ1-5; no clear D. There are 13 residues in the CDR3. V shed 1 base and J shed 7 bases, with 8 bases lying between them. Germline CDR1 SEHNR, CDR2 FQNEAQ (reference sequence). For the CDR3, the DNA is TGTGCCAGCAGCTTAGTATCGGGGCAGCCCCAGCATTTT. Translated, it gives CASSLVSGQPQHF.

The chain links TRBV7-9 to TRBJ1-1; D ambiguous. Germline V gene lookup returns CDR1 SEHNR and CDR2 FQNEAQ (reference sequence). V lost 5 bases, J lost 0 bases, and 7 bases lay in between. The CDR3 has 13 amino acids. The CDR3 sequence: CASSVLLNTEAFF. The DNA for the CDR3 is TGTGCCAGCAGCGTCCTCTTGAACACTGAAGCTTTCTTT.

CDR3: CATRSGTDTQYF. As DNA, the CDR3 is TGTGCCACCCGCAGCGGCACAGATACGCAGTATTTT. This rearrangement joins TRBV18 to TRBJ2-3; D is unresolved. CDR3 length: 12 amino acids. Trimming cost V 10 bases and J 1 base, with 9 bases left between them. CDR1 and CDR2 (germline): KGHSH, LQKENI. Combining the CDR3 with reference TRBV18 and TRBJ2-3 gives the whole variable domain NAGVMQNPRHLVRRRGQEARLRCSPMKGHSHVYWYRQLPEEGLKFMVYLQKENIIDESGMPKERFSAEFPKEGPSILRIQQVVRGDSAAYFCATRSGTDTQYFGPGTRLTVL.

CDR3 sequence: CASSFAGGTEAFF. CDR3 nucleotide sequence: TGTGCCAGCAGCTTCGCGGGAGGAACTGAAGCTTTCTTT. This rearrangement joins TRBV5-6 to TRBJ1-1; D ambiguous. Deletions cut 2 bases from V and 5 bases from J, with 10 bases between. The CDR3 consists of 13 residues. The germline V gene has CDR1 SGHDT and CDR2 YYEEEE.